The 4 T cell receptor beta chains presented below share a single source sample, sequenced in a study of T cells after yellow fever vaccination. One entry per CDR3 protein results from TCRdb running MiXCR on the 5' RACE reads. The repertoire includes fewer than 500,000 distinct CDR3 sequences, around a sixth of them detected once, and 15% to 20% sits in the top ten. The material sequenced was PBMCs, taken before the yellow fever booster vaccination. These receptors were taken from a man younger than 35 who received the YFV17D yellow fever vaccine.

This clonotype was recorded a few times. The CDR3 here is CASSWDRDGYTF. For the CDR3, the DNA is TGCGCCAGCAGCTGGGACAGGGATGGCTACACCTTC. The V call is TRBV5-1, the J call TRBJ1-2; 9 nucleotides align to TRBD1. This CDR3 spans 12 amino acids. Germline lookup yields CDR1 SGHRS and CDR2 YFSETQ. Losses at the gene ends were 3 bases for V and 6 bases for J; bases not matched to a gene: 0.

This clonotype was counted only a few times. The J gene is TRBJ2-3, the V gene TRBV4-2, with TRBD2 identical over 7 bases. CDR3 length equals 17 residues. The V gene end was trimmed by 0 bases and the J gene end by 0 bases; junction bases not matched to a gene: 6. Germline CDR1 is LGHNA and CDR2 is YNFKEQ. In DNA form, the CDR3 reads TGTGCCAGCAGCCAAGATCCGGCGGGGGTTAGCACAGATACGCAGTATTTT. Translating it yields CASSQDPAGVSTDTQYF.

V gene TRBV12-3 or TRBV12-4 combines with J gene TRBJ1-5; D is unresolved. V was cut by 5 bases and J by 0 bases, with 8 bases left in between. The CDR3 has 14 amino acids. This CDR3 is CASSGDYSNQPQHF. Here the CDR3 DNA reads TGTGCCAGCAGTGGGGATTATAGCAATCAGCCCCAGCATTTT.

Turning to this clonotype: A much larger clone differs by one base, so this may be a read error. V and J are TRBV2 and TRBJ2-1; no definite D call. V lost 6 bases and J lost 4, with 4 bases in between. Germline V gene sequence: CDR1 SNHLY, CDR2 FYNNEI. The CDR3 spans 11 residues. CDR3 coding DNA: TGTGCCAGCAGATGGTACAATGAGCAGTTCTTC. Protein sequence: CASRWYNEQFF.